In its sample, the clone carrying this T cell receptor (beta chain) was seen a few times. Its antigen is not known. This specimen belongs to a study of immune cell composition in non-small cell lung cancer. General observations from the study: Overall clonality, unlike maximal tumour-associated clone frequency, did not predict TIL reactivity. Clones >0.5% enriched in tumour were rarer in adenocarcinoma (roughly 35%) than squamous (approximately 80%). Squamous lung tumours showed higher top 10 clone scores and clonality than adenocarcinomas.

Assay used: immunoSEQ multiplex PCR; TCRdb lists only in-frame clones, some missing. Among 11,000 or so clones listed, around 65% were seen once. J lost 12 bases, V lost 5 bases, and 11 bases had no gene match. The CDR3 contains 15 residues. Germline CDR1 is SGHAT and CDR2 is FQNNGV. Sequencing was done on a sample of lung tumor tissue. The TCR sequence derives from a human donor with non-small cell lung cancer. The chain is built from TRBV11-2 and TRBJ1-4; 11 bases match TRBD1. As DNA, the CDR3 is TGTGCCAGCAGCCCCCGACCGGGACAGGGGGGGGAACTGTTTTTT. Its protein is CASSPRPGQGGELFF.